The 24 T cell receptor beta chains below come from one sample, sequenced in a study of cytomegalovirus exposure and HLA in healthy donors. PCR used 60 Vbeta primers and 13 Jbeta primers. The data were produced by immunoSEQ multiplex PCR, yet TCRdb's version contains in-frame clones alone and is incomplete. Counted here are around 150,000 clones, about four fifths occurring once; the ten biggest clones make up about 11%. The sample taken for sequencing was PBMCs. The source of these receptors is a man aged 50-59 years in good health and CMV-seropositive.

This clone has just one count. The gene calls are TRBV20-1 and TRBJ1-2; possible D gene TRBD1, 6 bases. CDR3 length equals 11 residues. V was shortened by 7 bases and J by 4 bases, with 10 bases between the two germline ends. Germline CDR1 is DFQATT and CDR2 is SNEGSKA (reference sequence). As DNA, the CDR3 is TGCAGTGACAAGGACAGCTATGGCTACACCTTC. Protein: CSDKDSYGYTF.

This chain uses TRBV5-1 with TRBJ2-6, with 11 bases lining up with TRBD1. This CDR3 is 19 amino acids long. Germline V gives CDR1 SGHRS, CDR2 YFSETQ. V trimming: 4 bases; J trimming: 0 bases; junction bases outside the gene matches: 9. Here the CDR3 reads CASSIQGQGVNSGANVLTF. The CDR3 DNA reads TGCGCCAGCAGCATACAGGGACAGGGGGTGAACTCTGGGGCCAACGTCCTGACTTTC.

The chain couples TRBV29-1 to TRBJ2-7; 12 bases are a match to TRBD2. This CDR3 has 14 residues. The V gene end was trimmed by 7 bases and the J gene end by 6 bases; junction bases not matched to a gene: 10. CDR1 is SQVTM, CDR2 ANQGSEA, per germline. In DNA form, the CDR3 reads TGCAGCGCAAGACTAGCGGGAGCGAGTGGCGAGCAGTACTTC. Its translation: CSARLAGASGEQYF.

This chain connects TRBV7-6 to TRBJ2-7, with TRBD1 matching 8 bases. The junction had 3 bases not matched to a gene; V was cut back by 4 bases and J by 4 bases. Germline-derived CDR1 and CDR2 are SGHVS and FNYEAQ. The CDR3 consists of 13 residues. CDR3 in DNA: TGTGCCAGCAGCTGGGACAGGAGATACGAGCAGTACTTC. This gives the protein CASSWDRRYEQYF.

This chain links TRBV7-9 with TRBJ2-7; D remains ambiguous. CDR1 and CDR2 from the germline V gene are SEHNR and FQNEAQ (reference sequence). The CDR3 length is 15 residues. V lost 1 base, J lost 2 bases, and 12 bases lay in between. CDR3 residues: CASSLVGSQPYEQYF. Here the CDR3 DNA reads TGTGCCAGCAGCTTAGTCGGTAGCCAGCCCTACGAGCAGTACTTC.

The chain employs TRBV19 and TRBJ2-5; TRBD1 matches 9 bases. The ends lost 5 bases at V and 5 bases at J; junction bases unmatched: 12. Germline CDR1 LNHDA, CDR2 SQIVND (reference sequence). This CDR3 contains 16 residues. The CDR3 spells CASSPTGGQGGETQYF. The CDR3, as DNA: TGTGCCAGTAGTCCCACCGGGGGACAGGGTGGCGAGACCCAGTACTTC.

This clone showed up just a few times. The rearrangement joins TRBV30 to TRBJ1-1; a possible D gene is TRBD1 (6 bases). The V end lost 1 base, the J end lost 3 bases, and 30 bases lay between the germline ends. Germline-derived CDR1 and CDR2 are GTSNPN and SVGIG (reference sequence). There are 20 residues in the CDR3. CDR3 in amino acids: CAWSDGSNTGWMGAYTEAFF. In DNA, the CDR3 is TGTGCCTGGAGTGACGGTAGTAATACAGGGTGGATGGGTGCGTACACTGAAGCTTTCTTT. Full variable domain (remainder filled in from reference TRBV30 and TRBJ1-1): SQTIHQWPATLVQPVGSPLSLECTVEGTSNPNLYWYRQAAGRGLQLLFYSVGIGQISSEVPQNLSASRPQDRQFILSSKKLLLSDSGFYLCAWSDGSNTGWMGAYTEAFFGQGTRLTVV.

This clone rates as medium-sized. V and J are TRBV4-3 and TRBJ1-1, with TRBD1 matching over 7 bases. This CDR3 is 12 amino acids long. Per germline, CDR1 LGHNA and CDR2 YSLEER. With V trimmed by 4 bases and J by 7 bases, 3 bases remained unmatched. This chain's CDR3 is CASSPNRGEAFF. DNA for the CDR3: TGCGCCAGCAGCCCGAACAGGGGTGAAGCTTTCTTT.

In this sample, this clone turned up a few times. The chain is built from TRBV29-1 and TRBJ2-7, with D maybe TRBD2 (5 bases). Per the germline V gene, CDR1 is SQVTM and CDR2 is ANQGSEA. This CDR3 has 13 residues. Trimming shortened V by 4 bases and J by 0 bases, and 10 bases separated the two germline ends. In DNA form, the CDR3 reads TGCAGCGTTGTCCGGGGAAGCTCCTACGAGCAGTACTTC. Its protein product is CSVVRGSSYEQYF.

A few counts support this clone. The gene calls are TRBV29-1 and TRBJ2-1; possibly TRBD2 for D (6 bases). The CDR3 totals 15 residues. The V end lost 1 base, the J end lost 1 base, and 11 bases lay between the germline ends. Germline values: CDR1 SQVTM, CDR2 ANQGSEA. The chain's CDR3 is CSVEGGTRSYNEQFF. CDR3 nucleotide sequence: TGCAGCGTTGAAGGCGGGACTCGGTCCTACAATGAGCAGTTCTTC.

The CDR3 coding sequence is TGTGCCAGTAGCCCCGGGGGGTTTACCTCCTACGAGCAGTACTTC. Encoded protein: CASSPGGFTSYEQYF. This sequence joins TRBV6-5 and TRBJ2-7; TRBD2 aligns across 7 bases. J lost 0 bases, V lost 9 bases, and 11 bases had no gene match. The CDR3 length is 15 residues. From germline, CDR1 is MNHEY and CDR2 SVGAGI.

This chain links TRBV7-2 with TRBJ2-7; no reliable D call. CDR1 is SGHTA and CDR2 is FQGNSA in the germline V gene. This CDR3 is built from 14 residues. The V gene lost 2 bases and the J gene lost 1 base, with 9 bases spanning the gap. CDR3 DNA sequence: TGTGCCAGCAGCTTAAGTCAGGTTTCCTACGAGCAGTACTTC. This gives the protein CASSLSQVSYEQYF.

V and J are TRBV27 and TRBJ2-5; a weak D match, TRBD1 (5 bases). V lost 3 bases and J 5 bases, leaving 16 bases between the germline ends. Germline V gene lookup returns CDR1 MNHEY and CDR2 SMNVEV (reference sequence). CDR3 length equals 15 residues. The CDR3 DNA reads TGTGCCAGCAGTTTCTGGGCACAGGTCGGGGAGACCCAGTACTTC. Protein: CASSFWAQVGETQYF.

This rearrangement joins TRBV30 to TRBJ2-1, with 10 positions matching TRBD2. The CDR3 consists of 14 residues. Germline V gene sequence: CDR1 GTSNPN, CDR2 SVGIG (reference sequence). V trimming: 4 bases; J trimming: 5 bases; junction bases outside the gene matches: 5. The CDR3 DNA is TGTGCCTGGAATAGCGGGAGGCCTCACAATGAGCAGTTCTTC. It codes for CAWNSGRPHNEQFF.

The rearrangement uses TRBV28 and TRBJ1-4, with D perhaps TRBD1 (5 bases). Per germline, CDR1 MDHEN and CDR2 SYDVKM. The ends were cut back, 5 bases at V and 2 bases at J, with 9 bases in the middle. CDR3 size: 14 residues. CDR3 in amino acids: CASSTGGTNEKLFF. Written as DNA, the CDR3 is TGTGCCAGCAGTACGGGGGGGACTAATGAAAAACTGTTTTTT.

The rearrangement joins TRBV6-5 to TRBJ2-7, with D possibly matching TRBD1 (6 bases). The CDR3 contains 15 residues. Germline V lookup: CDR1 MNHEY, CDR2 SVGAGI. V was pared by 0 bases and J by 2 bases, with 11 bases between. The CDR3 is CASSYSTQGPYEQYF. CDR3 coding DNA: TGTGCCAGCAGTTACTCGACACAGGGTCCCTACGAGCAGTACTTC.

In DNA, the CDR3 is TGTGCCAGCAGCTCAGACATCACAGATACGCAGTATTTT. Translation: CASSSDITDTQYF. The V call is TRBV5-5, the J call TRBJ2-3; D not resolved. The CDR3 contains 13 residues. V dropped 3 bases and J dropped 2 bases, with 7 bases sitting between them. Germline lookup yields CDR1 SGHKS and CDR2 YYEKEE (reference sequence).

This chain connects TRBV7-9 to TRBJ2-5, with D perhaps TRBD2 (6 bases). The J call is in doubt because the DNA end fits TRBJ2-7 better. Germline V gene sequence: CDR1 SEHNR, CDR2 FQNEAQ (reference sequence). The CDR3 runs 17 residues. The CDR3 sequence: CASSRGPSDESSYEQYF. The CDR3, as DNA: TGTGCCAGCAGCCGAGGGCCTAGCGACGAGAGCTCCTACGAGCAGTACTTC.

The CDR3 is CASSTPVGTGTGELFF. CDR3 DNA: TGTGCCAGCAGCACCCCGGTCGGGACAGGGACCGGGGAGCTGTTTTTT. This rearrangement joins TRBV4-2 to TRBJ2-2, with TRBD1 identical over 9 bases. Trimming took 5 bases from V and 5 from J; bases not matched to a gene: 9. There are 16 residues in the CDR3. Germline CDR1 reads LGHNA; CDR2 reads YNFKEQ.

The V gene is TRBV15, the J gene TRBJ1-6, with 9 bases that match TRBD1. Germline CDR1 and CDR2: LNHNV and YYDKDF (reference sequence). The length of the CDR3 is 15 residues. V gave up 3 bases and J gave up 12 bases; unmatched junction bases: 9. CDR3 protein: CATSRGQGQEEPLHF. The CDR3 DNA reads TGTGCCACCAGCAGGGGACAGGGCCAAGAAGAACCCCTCCACTTT.

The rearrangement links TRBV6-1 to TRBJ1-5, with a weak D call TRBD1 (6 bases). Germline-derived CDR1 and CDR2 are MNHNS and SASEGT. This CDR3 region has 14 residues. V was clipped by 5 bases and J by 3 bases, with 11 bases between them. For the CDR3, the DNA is TGTGCCAGCAGTACACAGGGAAACAATCAGCCCCAGCATTTT. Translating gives CASSTQGNNQPQHF.

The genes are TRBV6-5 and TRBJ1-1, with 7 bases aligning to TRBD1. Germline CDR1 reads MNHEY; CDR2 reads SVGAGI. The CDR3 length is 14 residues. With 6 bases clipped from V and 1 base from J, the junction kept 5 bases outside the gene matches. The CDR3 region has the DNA TGTGCCAGCAGCCTCAGGGGGAGGAACACTGAAGCTTTCTTT. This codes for CASSLRGRNTEAFF.

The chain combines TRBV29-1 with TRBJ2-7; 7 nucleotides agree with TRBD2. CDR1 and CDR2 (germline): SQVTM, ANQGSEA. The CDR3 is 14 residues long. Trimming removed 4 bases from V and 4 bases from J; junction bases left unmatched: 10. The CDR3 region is CSVGLGGSPYEQYF. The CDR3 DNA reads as TGCAGCGTTGGATTGGGCGGGAGTCCGTACGAGCAGTACTTC.

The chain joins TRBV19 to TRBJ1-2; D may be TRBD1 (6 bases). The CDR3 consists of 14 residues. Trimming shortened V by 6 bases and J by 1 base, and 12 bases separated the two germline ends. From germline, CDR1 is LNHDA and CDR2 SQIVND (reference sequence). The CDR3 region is CASSHSTGNYGYTF. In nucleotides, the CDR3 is TGTGCCAGTAGCCATTCGACAGGTAACTATGGCTACACCTTC.